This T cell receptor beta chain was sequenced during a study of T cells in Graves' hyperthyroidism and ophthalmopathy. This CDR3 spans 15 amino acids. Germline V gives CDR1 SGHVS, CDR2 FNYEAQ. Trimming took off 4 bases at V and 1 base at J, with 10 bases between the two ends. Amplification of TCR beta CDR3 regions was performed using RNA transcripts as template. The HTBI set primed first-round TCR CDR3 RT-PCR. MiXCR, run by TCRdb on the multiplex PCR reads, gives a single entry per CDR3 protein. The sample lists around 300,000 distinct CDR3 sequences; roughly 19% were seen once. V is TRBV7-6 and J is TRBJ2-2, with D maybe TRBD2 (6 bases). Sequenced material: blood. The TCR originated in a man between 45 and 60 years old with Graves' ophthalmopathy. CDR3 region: CASSSLGGNTGELFF. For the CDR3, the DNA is TGTGCCAGCAGCTCCCTGGGGGGGAACACCGGGGAGCTGTTTTTT.